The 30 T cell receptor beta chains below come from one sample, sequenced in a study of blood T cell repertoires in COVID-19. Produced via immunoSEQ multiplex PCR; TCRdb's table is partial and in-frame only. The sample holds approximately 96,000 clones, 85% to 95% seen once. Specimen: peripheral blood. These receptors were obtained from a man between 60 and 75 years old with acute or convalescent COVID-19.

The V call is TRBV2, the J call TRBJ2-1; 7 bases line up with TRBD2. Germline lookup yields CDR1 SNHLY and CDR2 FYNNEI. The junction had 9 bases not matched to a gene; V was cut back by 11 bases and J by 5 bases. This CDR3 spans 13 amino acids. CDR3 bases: TGTGCCTCCAACGGGGGGTTGAACAATGAGCAGTTCTTC. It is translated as CASNGGLNNEQFF.

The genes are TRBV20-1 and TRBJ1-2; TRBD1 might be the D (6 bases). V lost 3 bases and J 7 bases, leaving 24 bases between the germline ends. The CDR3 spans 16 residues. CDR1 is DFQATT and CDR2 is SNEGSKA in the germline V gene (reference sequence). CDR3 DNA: TGCAGTGCTAGTGCGCCTGGAACAGGGAACGACCGTGGCTACACCTTC. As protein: CSASAPGTGNDRGYTF.

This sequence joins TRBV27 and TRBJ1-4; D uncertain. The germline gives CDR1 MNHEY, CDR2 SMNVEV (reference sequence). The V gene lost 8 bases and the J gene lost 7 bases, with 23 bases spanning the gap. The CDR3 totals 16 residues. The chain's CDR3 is CASPFDSDCAPEKLFF. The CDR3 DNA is TGTGCCAGCCCTTTTGATTCGGACTGCGCGCCTGAAAAACTGTTTTTT.

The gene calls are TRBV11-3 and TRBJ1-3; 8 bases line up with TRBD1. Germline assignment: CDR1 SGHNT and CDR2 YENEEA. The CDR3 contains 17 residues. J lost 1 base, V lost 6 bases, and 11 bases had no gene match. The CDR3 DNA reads TGTGCCAGCAGGTACCGCGGACAGGGCGGATCTGGAAACACCATATATTTT. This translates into CASRYRGQGGSGNTIYF.

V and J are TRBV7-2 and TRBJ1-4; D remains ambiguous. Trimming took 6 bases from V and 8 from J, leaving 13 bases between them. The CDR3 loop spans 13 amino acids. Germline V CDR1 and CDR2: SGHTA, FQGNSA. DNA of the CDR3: TGTGCCAGCAGTGTCACCAACGAGGAAAAACTGTTTTTT. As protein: CASSVTNEEKLFF.

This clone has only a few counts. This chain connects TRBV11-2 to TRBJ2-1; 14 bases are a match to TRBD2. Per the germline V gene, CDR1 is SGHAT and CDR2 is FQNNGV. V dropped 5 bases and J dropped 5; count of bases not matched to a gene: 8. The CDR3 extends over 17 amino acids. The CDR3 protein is CASSLGTSGRRDNEQFF. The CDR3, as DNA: TGTGCCAGCAGCCTGGGGACTAGCGGGAGACGGGACAATGAGCAGTTCTTC. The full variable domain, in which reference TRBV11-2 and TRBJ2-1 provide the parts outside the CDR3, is EAGVAQSPRYKIIEKRQSVAFWCNPISGHATLYWYQQILGQGPKLLIQFQNNGVVDDSQLPKDRFSAERLKGVDSTLKIQPAKLEDSAVYLCASSLGTSGRRDNEQFFGPGTRLTVL.

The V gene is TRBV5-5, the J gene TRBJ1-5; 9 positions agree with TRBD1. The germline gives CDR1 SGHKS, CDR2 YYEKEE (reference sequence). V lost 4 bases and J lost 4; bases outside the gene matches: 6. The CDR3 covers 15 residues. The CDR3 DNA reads TGTGCCAGCAGCCCAGGGACAGGGTCGAATCAGCCCCAGCATTTT. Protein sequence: CASSPGTGSNQPQHF.

As DNA, the CDR3 is TGCGCCAGCAGTTCGACATTTAATTCACCCCTCCACTTT. Translated, it gives CASSSTFNSPLHF. The chain links TRBV5-1 to TRBJ1-6, with unresolved D. The CDR3 length is 13 residues. Trimming stripped 5 bases from V and 6 bases from J, with 9 bases between. Germline V gene lookup returns CDR1 SGHRS and CDR2 YFSETQ.

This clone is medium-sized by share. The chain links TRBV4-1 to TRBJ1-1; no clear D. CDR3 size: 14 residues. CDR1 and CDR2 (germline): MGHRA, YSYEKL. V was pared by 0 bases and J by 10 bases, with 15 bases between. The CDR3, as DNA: TGCGCCAGCAGCCAAGACCGGGGATTCCTTGGAGCTTTCTTT. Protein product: CASSQDRGFLGAFF.

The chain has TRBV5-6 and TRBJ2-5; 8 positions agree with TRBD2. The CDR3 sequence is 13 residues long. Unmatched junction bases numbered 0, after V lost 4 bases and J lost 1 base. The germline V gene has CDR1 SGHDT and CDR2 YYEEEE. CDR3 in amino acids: CASSRGGQETQYF. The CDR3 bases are TGTGCCAGCAGCCGGGGGGGCCAAGAGACCCAGTACTTC.

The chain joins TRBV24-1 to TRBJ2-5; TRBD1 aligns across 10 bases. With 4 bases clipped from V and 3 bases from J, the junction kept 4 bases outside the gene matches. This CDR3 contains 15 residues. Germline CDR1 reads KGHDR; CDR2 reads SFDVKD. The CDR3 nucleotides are TGTGCCACCAGTGACGGACAGGGGGGAGAAGAGACCCAGTACTTC. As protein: CATSDGQGGEETQYF.

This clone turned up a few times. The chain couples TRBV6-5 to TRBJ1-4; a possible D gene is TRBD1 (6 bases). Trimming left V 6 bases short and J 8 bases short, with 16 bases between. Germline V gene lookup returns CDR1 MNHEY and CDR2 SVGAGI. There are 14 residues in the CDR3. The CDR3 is CASRRTAGGEKLFF. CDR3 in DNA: TGTGCCAGCAGACGGACAGCAGGCGGGGAAAAACTGTTTTTT.

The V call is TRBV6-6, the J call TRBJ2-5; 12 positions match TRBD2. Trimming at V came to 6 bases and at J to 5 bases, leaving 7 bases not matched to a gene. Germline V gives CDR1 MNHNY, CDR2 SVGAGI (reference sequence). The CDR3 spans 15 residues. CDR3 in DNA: TGTGCCAGCAGCCTTACTAGCGGGAGGCGGGAGACCCAGTACTTC. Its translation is CASSLTSGRRETQYF.

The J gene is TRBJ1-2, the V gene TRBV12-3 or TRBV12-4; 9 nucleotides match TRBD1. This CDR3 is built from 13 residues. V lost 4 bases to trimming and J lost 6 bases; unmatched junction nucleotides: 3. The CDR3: CASSSGTGNGYTF. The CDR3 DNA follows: TGTGCCAGCAGTTCCGGGACAGGGAATGGCTACACCTTC.

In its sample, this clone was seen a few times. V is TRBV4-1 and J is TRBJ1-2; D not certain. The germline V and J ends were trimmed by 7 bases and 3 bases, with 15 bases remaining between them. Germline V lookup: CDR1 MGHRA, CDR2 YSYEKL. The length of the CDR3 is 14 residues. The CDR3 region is CASNYPGSYYGYTF. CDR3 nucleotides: TGCGCCAGCAACTATCCGGGATCTTACTATGGCTACACCTTC.

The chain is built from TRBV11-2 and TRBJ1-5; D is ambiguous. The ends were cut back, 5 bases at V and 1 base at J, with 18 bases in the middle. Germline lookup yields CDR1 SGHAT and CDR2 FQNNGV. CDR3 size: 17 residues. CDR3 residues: CASSLGRGRGSNQPQHF. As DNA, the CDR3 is TGTGCCAGCAGCCTCGGACGCGGGCGCGGAAGCAATCAGCCCCAGCATTTT.

The CDR3 region is CASSQDIAGEFFF. The CDR3 coding sequence is TGTGCCAGCAGCCAAGATATCGCGGGAGAGTTCTTCTTC. V is TRBV4-2 and J is TRBJ2-1, with 7 bases that match TRBD2. The germline V gene encodes CDR1 LGHNA and CDR2 YNFKEQ. This CDR3 region has 13 residues. The junction had 9 bases not matched to a gene; V was cut back by 0 bases and J by 16 bases.

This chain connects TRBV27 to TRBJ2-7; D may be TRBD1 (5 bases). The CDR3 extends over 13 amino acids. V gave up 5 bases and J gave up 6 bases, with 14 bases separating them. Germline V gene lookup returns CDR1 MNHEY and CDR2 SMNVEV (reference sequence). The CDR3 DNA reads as TGTGCCAGCAGTCCCACCCCCAGGGTCGAGCAGTACTTC. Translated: CASSPTPRVEQYF.

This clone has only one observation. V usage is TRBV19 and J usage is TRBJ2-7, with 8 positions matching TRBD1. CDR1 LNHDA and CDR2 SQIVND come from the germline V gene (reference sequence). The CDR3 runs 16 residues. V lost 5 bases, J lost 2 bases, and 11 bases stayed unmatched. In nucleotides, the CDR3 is TGTGCCAGTAGTTTCCGCCCGGCAGGGGGCACCTACGAGCAGTACTTC. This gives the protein CASSFRPAGGTYEQYF.

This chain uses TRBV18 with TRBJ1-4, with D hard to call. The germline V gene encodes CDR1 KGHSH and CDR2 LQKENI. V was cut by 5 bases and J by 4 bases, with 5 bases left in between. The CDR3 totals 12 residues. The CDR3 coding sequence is TGTGCCAGCTCAGAGAGTAATGAAAAACTGTTTTTT. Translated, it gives CASSESNEKLFF.

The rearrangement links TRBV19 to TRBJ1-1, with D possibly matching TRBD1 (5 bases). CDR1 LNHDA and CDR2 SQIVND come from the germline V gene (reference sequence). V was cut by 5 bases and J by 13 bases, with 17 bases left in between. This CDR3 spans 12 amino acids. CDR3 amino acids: CASSRPDGAVFF. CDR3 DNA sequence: TGTGCCAGTAGTCGGCCAGATGGGGCAGTTTTCTTT.

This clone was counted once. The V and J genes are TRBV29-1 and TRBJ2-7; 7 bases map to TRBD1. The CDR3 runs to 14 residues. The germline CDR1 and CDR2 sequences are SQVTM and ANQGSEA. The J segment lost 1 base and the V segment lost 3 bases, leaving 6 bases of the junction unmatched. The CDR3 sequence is CSVDSAGGSYEQYF. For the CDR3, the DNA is TGCAGCGTTGATTCGGCAGGGGGTTCCTACGAGCAGTACTTC.

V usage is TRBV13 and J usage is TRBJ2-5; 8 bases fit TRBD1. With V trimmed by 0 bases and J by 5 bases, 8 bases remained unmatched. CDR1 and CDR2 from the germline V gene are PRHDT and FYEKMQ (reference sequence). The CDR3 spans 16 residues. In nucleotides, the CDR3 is TGTGCCAGCAGCTTAGGGACCCTAGACAGGGGTGAGACCCAGTACTTC. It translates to CASSLGTLDRGETQYF.

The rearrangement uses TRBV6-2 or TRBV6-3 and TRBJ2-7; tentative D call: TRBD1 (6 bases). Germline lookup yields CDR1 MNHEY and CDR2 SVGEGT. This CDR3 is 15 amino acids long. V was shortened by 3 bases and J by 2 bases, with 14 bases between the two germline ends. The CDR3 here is CASSYLRTVTYEQYF. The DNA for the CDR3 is TGTGCCAGCAGTTATCTGAGGACAGTTACCTACGAGCAGTACTTC.

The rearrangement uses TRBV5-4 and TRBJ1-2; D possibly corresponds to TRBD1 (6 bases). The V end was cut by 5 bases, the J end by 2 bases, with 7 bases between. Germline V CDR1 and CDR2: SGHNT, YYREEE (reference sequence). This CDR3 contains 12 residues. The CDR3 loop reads CASRGTNYGYTF. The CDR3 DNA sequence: TGTGCCAGCAGGGGGACAAACTATGGCTACACCTTC. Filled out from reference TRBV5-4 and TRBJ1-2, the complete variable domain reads ETGVTQSPTHLIKTRGQQVTLRCSSQSGHNTVSWYQQALGQGPQFIFQYYREEENGRGNFPPRFSGLQFPNYSSELNVNALELDDSALYLCASRGTNYGYTFGSGTRLTVV.

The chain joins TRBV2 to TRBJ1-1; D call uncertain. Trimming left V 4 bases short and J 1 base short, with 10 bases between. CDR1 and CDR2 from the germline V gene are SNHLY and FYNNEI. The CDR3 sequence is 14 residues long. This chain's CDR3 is CASSVTTRNTEAFF. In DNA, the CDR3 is TGTGCCAGCAGTGTAACCACAAGGAACACTGAAGCTTTCTTT.

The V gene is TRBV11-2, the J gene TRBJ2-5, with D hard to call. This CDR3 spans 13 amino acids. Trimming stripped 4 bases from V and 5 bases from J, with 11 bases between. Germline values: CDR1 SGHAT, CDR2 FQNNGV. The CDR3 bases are TGTGCCAGCAGCTCGCAGGTTGGGGAGACCCAGTACTTC. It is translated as CASSSQVGETQYF.

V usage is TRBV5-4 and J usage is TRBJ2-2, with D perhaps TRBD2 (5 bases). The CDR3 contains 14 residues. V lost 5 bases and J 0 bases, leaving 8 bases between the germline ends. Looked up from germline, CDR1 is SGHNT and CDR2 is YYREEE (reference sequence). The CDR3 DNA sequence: TGTGCCAGCAGAAACGGGGCGAACACCGGGGAGCTGTTTTTT. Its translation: CASRNGANTGELFF.

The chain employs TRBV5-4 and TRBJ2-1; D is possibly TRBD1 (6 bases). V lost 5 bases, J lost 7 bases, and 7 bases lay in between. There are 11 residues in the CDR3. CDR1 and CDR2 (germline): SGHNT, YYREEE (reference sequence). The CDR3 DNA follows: TGTGCCAGCAGGGGGGCGAATGAGCAGTTCTTC. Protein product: CASRGANEQFF.

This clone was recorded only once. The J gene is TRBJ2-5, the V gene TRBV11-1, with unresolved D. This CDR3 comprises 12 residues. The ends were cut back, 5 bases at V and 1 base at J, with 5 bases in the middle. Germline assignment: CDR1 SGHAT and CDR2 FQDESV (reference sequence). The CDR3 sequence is CASSQSQETQYF. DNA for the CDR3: TGTGCCAGCAGCCAGTCCCAAGAGACCCAGTACTTC.